This T cell receptor (beta chain) was recovered during a study of blood T cell repertoires in COVID-19. Turning to the study itself: Acute-phase and convalescent COVID-19 samples originated in the United States, Italy and Spain. T cells, B-cell-depleted T cells, or PBMCs provided the cDNA or gDNA that served as material.

Trimming cost V 5 bases and J 8 bases; bases outside gene matches: 4. CDR1 is SGHRS and CDR2 is YFSETQ in the germline V gene. The CDR3 has 14 amino acids. Original processing notes: Using reference gene primer amplification, nucleated cell counts were estimated. The assay was immunoSEQ multiplex PCR, and TCRdb's table has in-frame clones only and misses some. D and trimming come from the DNA, and the V and J calls and clone size come from that table. The table shows roughly 40,000 clones, with about 90% occurring only once. The genes are TRBV5-1 and TRBJ1-6, with TRBD1 matching over 10 bases. Sample: peripheral blood. The receptor was derived from a man aged 45-60 years with active COVID-19. This CDR3 is CASSRDRGDSPLHF. The CDR3, as DNA: TGCGCCAGCAGTAGGGACAGGGGCGATTCACCCCTCCACTTT. The full variable domain, completed using reference TRBV5-1 and TRBJ1-6, is KAGVTQTPRYLIKTRGQQVTLSCSPISGHRSVSWYQQTPGQGLQFLFEYFSETQRNKGNFPGRFSGRQFSNSRSEMNVSTLELGDSALYLCASSRDRGDSPLHFGNGTRLTVT.